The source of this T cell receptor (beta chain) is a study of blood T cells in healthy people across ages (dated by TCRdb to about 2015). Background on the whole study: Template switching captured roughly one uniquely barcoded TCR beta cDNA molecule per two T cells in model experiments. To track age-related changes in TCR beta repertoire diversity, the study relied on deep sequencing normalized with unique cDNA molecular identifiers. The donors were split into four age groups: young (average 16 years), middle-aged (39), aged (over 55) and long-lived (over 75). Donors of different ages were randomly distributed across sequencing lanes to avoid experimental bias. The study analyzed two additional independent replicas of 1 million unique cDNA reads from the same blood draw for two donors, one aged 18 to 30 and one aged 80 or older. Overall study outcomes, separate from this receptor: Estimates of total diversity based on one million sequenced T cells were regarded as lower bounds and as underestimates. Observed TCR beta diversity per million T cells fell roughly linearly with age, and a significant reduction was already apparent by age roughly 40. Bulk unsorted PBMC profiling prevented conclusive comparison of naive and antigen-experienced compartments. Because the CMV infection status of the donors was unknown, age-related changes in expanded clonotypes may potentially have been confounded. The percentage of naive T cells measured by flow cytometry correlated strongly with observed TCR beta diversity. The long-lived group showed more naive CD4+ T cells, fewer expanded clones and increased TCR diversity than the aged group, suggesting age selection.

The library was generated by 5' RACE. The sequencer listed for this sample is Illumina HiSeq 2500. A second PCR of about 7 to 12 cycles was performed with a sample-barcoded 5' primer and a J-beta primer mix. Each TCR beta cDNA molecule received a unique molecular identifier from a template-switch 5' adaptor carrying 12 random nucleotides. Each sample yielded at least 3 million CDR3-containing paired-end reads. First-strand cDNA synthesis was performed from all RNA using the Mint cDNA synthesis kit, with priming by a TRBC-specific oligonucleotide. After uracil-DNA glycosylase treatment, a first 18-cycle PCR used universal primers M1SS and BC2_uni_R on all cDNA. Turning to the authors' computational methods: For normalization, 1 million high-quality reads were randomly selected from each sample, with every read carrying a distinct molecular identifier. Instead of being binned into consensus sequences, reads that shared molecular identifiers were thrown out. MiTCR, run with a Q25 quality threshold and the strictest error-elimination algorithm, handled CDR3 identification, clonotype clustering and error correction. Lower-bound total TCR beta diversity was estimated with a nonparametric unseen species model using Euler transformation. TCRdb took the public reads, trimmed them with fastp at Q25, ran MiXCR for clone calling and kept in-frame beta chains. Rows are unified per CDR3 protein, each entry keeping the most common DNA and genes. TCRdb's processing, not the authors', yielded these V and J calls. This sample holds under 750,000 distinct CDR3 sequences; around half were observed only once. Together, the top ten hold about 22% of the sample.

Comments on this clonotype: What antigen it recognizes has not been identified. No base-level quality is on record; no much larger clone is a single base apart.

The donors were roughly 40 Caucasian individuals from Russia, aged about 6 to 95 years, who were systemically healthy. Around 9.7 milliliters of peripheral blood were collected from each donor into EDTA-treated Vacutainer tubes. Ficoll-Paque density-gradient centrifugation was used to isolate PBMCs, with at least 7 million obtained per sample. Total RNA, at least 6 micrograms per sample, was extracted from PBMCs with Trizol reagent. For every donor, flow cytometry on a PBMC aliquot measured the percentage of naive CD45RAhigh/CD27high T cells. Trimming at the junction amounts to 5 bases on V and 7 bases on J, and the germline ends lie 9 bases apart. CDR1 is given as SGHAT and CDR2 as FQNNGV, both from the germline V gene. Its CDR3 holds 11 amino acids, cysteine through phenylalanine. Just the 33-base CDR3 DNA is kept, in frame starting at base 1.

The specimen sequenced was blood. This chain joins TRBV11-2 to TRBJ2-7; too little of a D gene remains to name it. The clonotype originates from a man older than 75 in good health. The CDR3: CASSAYNEQYF. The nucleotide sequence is TGTGCCAGCAGCGCGTACAATGAGCAGTACTTC.